The T cell receptor (beta chain) described here comes from a study of blood T cell repertoires in COVID-19. Study-level background: Spain, Italy and the United States supplied samples that represented acute and convalescent COVID-19. Sources were T cells, B-cell-depleted T cells, or PBMCs; the material itself was cDNA or gDNA.

Original processing methods: Estimates of nucleated cell counts were drawn from the amplification of reference gene primers. The data were produced by immunoSEQ multiplex PCR, yet TCRdb's version contains in-frame clones alone and is incomplete. V and J calls and clone size are given by that table; D and trimming were obtained from the DNA. The table shows around 87,000 clones, with 60% to 85% occurring only once. This CDR3 contains 15 residues. This clonotype originated in a woman aged 80 or over with acute or convalescent COVID-19. J is TRBJ2-5 and V is TRBV21-1; the D call of TRBD2 is as the table states it, not checked on the DNA. TRBV21-1 is flagged as a pseudogene. The sequenced sample consisted of peripheral blood. CDR3 DNA: TGTGCCAGCACCCAAGCCCGACTAGACCAAGAGACCCAGTACTTC. Its protein product is CASTQARLDQETQYF.